A single sample gave rise to the 11 T cell receptor beta chains below, sequenced in a study of neurological immune-mediated disorders. TCRdb reprocessed the 5' RACE reads with MiXCR, giving one entry per CDR3 protein. The sample holds around 76,000 distinct CDR3 sequences, 10% seen once. Time point in this sample: longitudinal time-point 1 (baseline). The sample was PBMCs. The receptors shown here come from a man aged 30 to 39 in good health.

This clonotype was detected many times. The V and J genes are TRBV5-1 and TRBJ2-7, with D maybe TRBD2 (5 bases). V lost 4 bases, J lost 0 bases, and 8 bases lay in between. The CDR3 spans 13 residues. Germline CDR1 reads SGHRS; CDR2 reads YFSETQ. The CDR3 loop reads CASSVDFSYEQYF. The CDR3 DNA sequence: TGCGCCAGCAGCGTGGACTTCTCCTACGAGCAGTACTTC.

This clonotype appeared many times. The chain is built from TRBV5-1 and TRBJ2-7, with D unresolved. CDR3 length: 16 amino acids. The germline V gene has CDR1 SGHRS and CDR2 YFSETQ. Trimming stripped 0 bases from V and 2 bases from J, with 15 bases between. CDR3 in DNA: TGCGCCAGCAGCTTGGTCGTGGGAAACCCAACCTACGAGCAGTACTTC. It yields the protein CASSLVVGNPTYEQYF.

In its sample, this clonotype was seen a few times. CDR3 loop: CASSLALAGVGELFF. The DNA of the CDR3 is TGTGCCAGCAGCTTAGCTCTAGCGGGAGTGGGGGAGCTGTTTTTT. J is TRBJ2-2 and V is TRBV7-2; 10 nucleotides align to TRBD2. The ends lost 0 bases at V and 8 bases at J; junction bases unmatched: 3. This CDR3 region has 15 residues. Looked up from germline, CDR1 is SGHTA and CDR2 is FQGNSA.

V gene TRBV20-1 combines with J gene TRBJ2-7; 9 nucleotides match TRBD1. CDR1 is DFQATT and CDR2 is SNEGSKA in the germline V gene (reference sequence). The CDR3 contains 18 residues. V lost 3 bases and J lost 2; bases outside the gene matches: 17. DNA for the CDR3: TGCAGTGCTAGTAATTTTCGAACCTTCGGGACAGGGCCCTACGAGCAGTACTTC. Amino acid sequence: CSASNFRTFGTGPYEQYF.

To note about this clonotype: A clone one base away is much larger, so this may be a read error. This chain connects TRBV7-9 to TRBJ2-1; D is unclear. From germline, CDR1 is SEHNR and CDR2 FQNEAQ (reference sequence). The length of the CDR3 is 9 residues. The CDR3 loop is CSSSFEQFF. The CDR3 DNA is TGTTCCAGCAGCTTTGAGCAGTTCTTC. Full variable domain (missing parts from reference TRBV7-9 and TRBJ2-1): DTGVSQNPRHKITKRGQNVTFRCDPISEHNRLYWYRQTLGQGPEFLTYFQNEAQLEKSRLLSDRFSAERPKGSFSTLEIQRTEQGDSAMYLCSSSFEQFFGPGTRLTVL.

Many counts were recorded for this clonotype. The J gene is TRBJ2-7, the V gene TRBV7-9, with D possibly being TRBD1 (6 bases). The V and J ends lost 5 bases and 0 bases respectively, with 14 bases between them. The CDR3 is made up of 15 amino acids. Looked up from germline, CDR1 is SEHNR and CDR2 is FQNEAQ (reference sequence). CDR3 protein: CASSPDSLSSYEQYF. CDR3 bases: TGTGCCAGCAGCCCGGACAGCCTGAGCTCCTACGAGCAGTACTTC.

This clonotype showed up many times. The chain links TRBV7-2 to TRBJ2-7, with D possibly matching TRBD2 (7 bases). CDR3 length equals 15 residues. CDR1 is SGHTA, CDR2 FQGNSA, per germline. The V and J ends lost 8 bases and 1 base respectively, with 18 bases between them. CDR3 in DNA: TGTGCCAGCGCAGGGGAGCGGGACCCATCCTACGAGCAGTACTTC. It yields the protein CASAGERDPSYEQYF.

This clonotype has a count of ten or more. The chain joins TRBV5-1 to TRBJ2-2; a possible D gene is TRBD2 (6 bases). V was trimmed by 1 base and J by 6 bases, leaving 10 bases between them. CDR1 is SGHRS and CDR2 is YFSETQ in the germline V gene. The CDR3 runs 14 residues. This CDR3 is CASSLREQAGELFF. The CDR3 DNA reads as TGCGCCAGCAGCTTGCGGGAGCAGGCCGGGGAGCTGTTTTTT. The complete variable domain, with remaining parts taken from reference TRBV5-1 and TRBJ2-2, reads KAGVTQTPRYLIKTRGQQVTLSCSPISGHRSVSWYQQTPGQGLQFLFEYFSETQRNKGNFPGRFSGRQFSNSRSEMNVSTLELGDSALYLCASSLREQAGELFFGEGSRLTVL.

There are many counts of this clonotype. V and J are TRBV5-6 and TRBJ2-3; the D is unclear. V lost 5 bases and J lost 2, with 12 bases in between. The CDR3 loop spans 14 amino acids. Germline assignment: CDR1 SGHDT and CDR2 YYEEEE. The CDR3 nucleotides read TGTGCCAGCAGTTACGGACGGAACACAGATACGCAGTATTTT. Translated: CASSYGRNTDTQYF.

The V gene is TRBV7-9, the J gene TRBJ2-5, with TRBD2 identical over 8 bases. Germline CDR1 SEHNR, CDR2 FQNEAQ (reference sequence). The CDR3 sequence is 14 residues long. With 5 bases clipped from V and 1 base from J, the junction kept 3 bases outside the gene matches. CDR3 sequence (DNA): TGTGCCAGCAGCGCACTAGCGGTCCAAGAGACCCAGTACTTC. Translating gives CASSALAVQETQYF.

The V and J genes are TRBV29-1 and TRBJ1-3; D gene unclear. This CDR3 has 12 amino acids. The V end was cut by 0 bases, the J end by 8 bases, with 8 bases between. Germline-derived CDR1 and CDR2 are SQVTM and ANQGSEA. CDR3 protein: CSVEDRWYTIYF. The DNA for the CDR3 is TGCAGCGTTGAAGATCGTTGGTACACCATATATTTT.